This T cell receptor beta chain was documented in a study of T cell repertoires in cytomegalovirus infection. Study-level background: Indicated by public TCR beta signatures were CMV infection and matching HLA type. Overall study results and limits: Within the response measured ex vivo, HLA-C-restricted CMV-specific TCR beta clonotypes were dominant.

Germline V gives CDR1 DFQATT, CDR2 SNEGSKA (reference sequence). The CDR3 has 15 amino acids. J was trimmed by 5 bases and V by 1 base; bases with no gene match: 8. Comment on this clonotype: Antigen specificity is unknown.

TCRdb processed the reads anew with MiXCR; each CDR3 protein has one entry. This table has about 700,000 distinct CDR3 sequences, 30% to 35% appearing once. Sequenced material: cultured PBMCs, taken from culture after CMV antigen stimulation. The clonotype was recovered from a human donor in good health (CMV status not recorded). Some clones in this sample may be carry-over from other donors' samples. The chain is built from TRBV20-1 and TRBJ2-5; 9 bases align to TRBD2. CDR3 nucleotide sequence: TGCAGTGCTAGAGCACCGGGACTAGCCGTTGAGACCCAGTACTTC. Translated, it gives CSARAPGLAVETQYF.